Listed here are 28 T cell receptor beta chains from one sample, sequenced in a study of cytomegalovirus exposure and HLA in healthy donors. A multiplex PCR was run with 60 Vbeta primers and 13 Jbeta primers. Sequencing used immunoSEQ multiplex PCR; TCRdb keeps in-frame clones, though not all of them. The sample consists of 150,000 to 200,000 clones, more than 65% of them appearing once. Sequencing was performed on PBMCs. Receptors originate from a woman in her thirties or forties in good health and CMV-seropositive.

This sequence joins TRBV2 and TRBJ2-3, with TRBD1 matching 7 bases. The CDR3 contains 13 residues. Germline trimming cut 5 bases from V and 4 bases from J; bases unmatched to any gene: 3. Germline CDR1 SNHLY, CDR2 FYNNEI. CDR3 nucleotides: TGTGCCAGCAGTCTCGACAGGGCAGATACGCAGTATTTT. Encoded protein: CASSLDRADTQYF.

The V call is TRBV11-1, the J call TRBJ1-1, with D possibly TRBD1 on 6 matching bases. Germline V gene data show CDR1 as SGHAT and CDR2 as FQDESV (reference sequence). The CDR3 covers 13 residues. Deletions cut 3 bases from V and 7 bases from J, with 12 bases between. As DNA, the CDR3 is TGTGCCAGCAGCTTGGGACAACGACGTGAAGCTTTCTTT. Translated, it gives CASSLGQRREAFF.

Turning to this clone: Other DNA sequences of this sample code for an identical CDR3. V gene TRBV7-3 combines with J gene TRBJ1-1; tentative D call: TRBD1 (5 bases). CDR1 is SGHTA, CDR2 FQGTGA, per germline. V was clipped by 5 bases and J by 2 bases, with 9 bases between them. There are 13 residues in the CDR3. The CDR3 loop is CASSPGGNTEAFF. The CDR3 DNA follows: TGTGCCAGCAGCCCCGGGGGAAACACTGAAGCTTTCTTT.

This chain joins TRBV7-2 and TRBJ2-2; TRBD2 agrees at 10 bases. After removal of 7 bases from V and 2 bases from J, the junction contained 4 bases not matched to a gene. The CDR3 runs 15 residues. CDR1 is SGHTA, CDR2 FQGNSA, per germline. CDR3 residues: CASNLAGVNTGELFF. CDR3 DNA sequence: TGTGCCAGCAACCTAGCGGGAGTCAACACCGGGGAGCTGTTTTTT.

This chain uses TRBV5-1 with TRBJ1-3; 11 nucleotides align to TRBD1. This CDR3 has 16 residues. The V and J ends lost 0 bases and 4 bases, in that order; junction bases with no gene match: 3. Germline CDR1 SGHRS, CDR2 YFSETQ. The CDR3 reads CASSLAGQGAGNTIYF. The CDR3 DNA reads as TGCGCCAGCAGCTTGGCTGGACAGGGGGCCGGAAACACCATATATTTT.

To note about this clone: The sample holds other DNA sequences that translate to the same CDR3. V usage is TRBV7-9 and J usage is TRBJ2-7, with 7 bases that match TRBD1. Germline values: CDR1 SEHNR, CDR2 FQNEAQ (reference sequence). The CDR3 consists of 12 residues. V dropped 2 bases and J dropped 5; count of bases not matched to a gene: 0. The CDR3 bases are TGTGCCAGCAGCTTAACAGGGGACGAGCAGTACTTC. Translated, it gives CASSLTGDEQYF.

This chain links TRBV5-4 with TRBJ1-1; the match to TRBD1 covers 8 bases. CDR1 and CDR2 (germline): SGHNT, YYREEE (reference sequence). J gave up 0 bases and V 4 bases, and 8 bases lay outside the gene matches. The CDR3 contains 16 residues. The CDR3 DNA sequence: TGTGCCAGCAGCCCCGGACAGGGAGTGATGAACACTGAAGCTTTCTTT. It codes for CASSPGQGVMNTEAFF.

CDR3 in amino acids: CSVENGLLDTQYF. The CDR3 DNA sequence: TGCAGCGTTGAGAATGGACTCCTAGATACGCAGTATTTT. The V and J genes are TRBV29-1 and TRBJ2-3; a weak D match, TRBD2 (5 bases). CDR1 SQVTM and CDR2 ANQGSEA come from the germline V gene. V dropped 3 bases and J dropped 5 bases, with 12 bases sitting between them. CDR3 length: 13 amino acids.

This clone has a single count. The rearrangement links TRBV5-6 to TRBJ2-5, with 11 bases identical to TRBD1. Germline-derived CDR1 and CDR2 are SGHDT and YYEEEE. Trimming at V came to 2 bases and at J to 6 bases, leaving 12 bases not matched to a gene. This CDR3 has 17 amino acids. For the CDR3, the DNA is TGTGCCAGCAGCTTAGGACAGGGGGCATTATCGATGAAGACCCAGTACTTC. This sequence encodes CASSLGQGALSMKTQYF. Full variable domain (outside the CDR3, taken from reference TRBV5-6 and TRBJ2-5): DAGVTQSPTHLIKTRGQQVTLRCSPKSGHDTVSWYQQALGQGPQFIFQYYEEEERQRGNFPDRFSGHQFPNYSSELNVNALLLGDSALYLCASSLGQGALSMKTQYFGPGTRLLVL.

V gene TRBV10-3 combines with J gene TRBJ2-7, with TRBD1 identical over 9 bases. V was pared by 3 bases and J by 3 bases, with 9 bases of the junction left unmatched. The CDR3 consists of 16 residues. Per the germline V gene, CDR1 is ENHRY and CDR2 is SYGVKD. CDR3 residues: CAISETPGQGIYEQYF. The DNA for the CDR3 is TGTGCCATCAGTGAAACTCCGGGACAGGGAATCTACGAGCAGTACTTC.

This clone was seen a few times. V and J are TRBV6-5 and TRBJ1-1; TRBD1 agrees at 10 bases. There are 16 residues in the CDR3. Per the germline V gene, CDR1 is MNHEY and CDR2 is SVGAGI. Trimming removed 4 bases from V and 0 bases from J; junction bases left unmatched: 5. CDR3 coding DNA: TGTGCCAGCAGTTTGGGGACAGGGGCCTTGAACACTGAAGCTTTCTTT. Its protein is CASSLGTGALNTEAFF.

This clone was seen only a few times. J is TRBJ2-5 and V is TRBV7-2; possible D gene TRBD1, 6 bases. Germline V gene data show CDR1 as SGHTA and CDR2 as FQGNSA. This CDR3 is 14 amino acids long. The V and J ends lost 5 bases and 0 bases respectively, with 10 bases between them. CDR3 bases: TGTGCCAGCAGCATTGACAGGTACCAAGAGACCCAGTACTTC. Protein product: CASSIDRYQETQYF.

This clone was seen more than once but under ten times. The chain uses TRBV5-1 and TRBJ1-5; 7 bases map to TRBD1. CDR3 length: 13 amino acids. In germline, CDR1 is SGHRS, CDR2 YFSETQ. V was clipped by 0 bases and J by 7 bases; unmatched bases: 1. The CDR3 coding sequence is TGCGCCAGCAGCTTGGCAGGGGGACAGCCCCAGCATTTT. Translated: CASSLAGGQPQHF.

This chain uses TRBV5-3 with TRBJ2-7; 7 bases are shared with TRBD1. Being an ORF, TRBV5-3 has a function that is uncertain. There are 15 residues in the CDR3. Trimming at V came to 2 bases and at J to 2 bases, leaving 7 bases not matched to a gene. CDR3 protein: CARSFPQGGTYEQYF. The CDR3 DNA is TGTGCCAGAAGCTTCCCCCAAGGGGGCACCTACGAGCAGTACTTC.

Remarks on this clone: An end of the junction differs from the germline gene, which may be a read error. The chain combines TRBV5-1 with TRBJ1-2; 9 bases align to TRBD1. The CDR3 is 15 residues long. Per germline, CDR1 SGHRS and CDR2 YFSETQ. CDR3 protein: CASSLGQGGSYGYPF. CDR3 DNA: TGCGCCAGCAGCTTGGGACAGGGGGGGAGCTATGGCTACCCCTTC.

V gene TRBV5-6 combines with J gene TRBJ2-2, with 8 nucleotides matching TRBD1. J was trimmed by 3 bases and V by 7 bases; bases with no gene match: 5. The CDR3 is 14 residues long. The germline CDR1 and CDR2 sequences are SGHDT and YYEEEE. This chain's CDR3 is CASLRQGYTGELFF. As DNA, the CDR3 is TGTGCCAGCTTGCGACAGGGGTACACCGGGGAGCTGTTTTTT.

This chain links TRBV28 with TRBJ2-7; TRBD2 matches at 7 bases. V shed 4 bases and J 3 bases; nucleotides not matched to a gene: 3. CDR3 size: 13 residues. In germline, CDR1 is MDHEN, CDR2 SYDVKM. CDR3 in amino acids: CASSSTSYYEQYF. The CDR3 DNA follows: TGTGCCAGCAGTTCGACTAGCTACTACGAGCAGTACTTC. Together with reference TRBV28 and TRBJ2-7, the CDR3 gives the full variable domain: DVKVTQSSRYLVKRTGEKVFLECVQDMDHENMFWYRQDPGLGLRLIYFSYDVKMKEKGDIPEGYSVSREKKERFSLILESASTNQTSMYLCASSSTSYYEQYFGPGTRLTVT.

This chain connects TRBV4-1 to TRBJ2-7; TRBD2 matches at 9 bases. Per germline, CDR1 MGHRA and CDR2 YSYEKL. CDR3 size: 17 residues. Losses at the gene ends were 3 bases for V and 2 bases for J; bases not matched to a gene: 11. DNA for the CDR3: TGCGCCAGCAGCCAGCAGCTTAGCGGGAGTCCCCCCTACGAGCAGTACTTC. It codes for CASSQQLSGSPPYEQYF.

This rearrangement joins TRBV5-4 to TRBJ1-6, with D possibly TRBD1 on 6 matching bases. V dropped 6 bases and J dropped 10 bases, with 20 bases sitting between them. The CDR3 loop spans 15 amino acids. Germline CDR1 SGHNT, CDR2 YYREEE (reference sequence). This CDR3 reads CASNQGGDNRSPLHF. The CDR3 DNA sequence: TGTGCCAGCAACCAAGGGGGGGACAATCGATCACCCCTCCACTTT.

As regards this clone: The same CDR3 arises from other DNA sequences in this sample as well. The chain has TRBV27 and TRBJ2-1, with TRBD2 matching 8 bases. Germline V gene lookup returns CDR1 MNHEY and CDR2 SMNVEV (reference sequence). This CDR3 is built from 14 residues. V lost 5 bases and J lost 0; bases outside the gene matches: 0. This chain's CDR3 is CASSSGSSYNEQFF. The CDR3 region has the DNA TGTGCCAGCAGTAGCGGGAGCTCCTACAATGAGCAGTTCTTC.

In its sample, this clone was seen a few times. The gene calls are TRBV28 and TRBJ2-7, with TRBD1 identical over 8 bases. The CDR3 extends over 15 amino acids. Germline-derived CDR1 and CDR2 are MDHEN and SYDVKM. V dropped 4 bases and J dropped 0; count of bases not matched to a gene: 5. CDR3 bases: TGTGCCAGCAGTTCCCCGGACAGGGTCTCCTACGAGCAGTACTTC. As protein: CASSSPDRVSYEQYF.

For this clone: The same CDR3 arises from other DNA sequences in this sample as well. The chain joins TRBV5-1 to TRBJ2-5; 13 bases map to TRBD2. The CDR3 loop spans 16 amino acids. The germline CDR1 and CDR2 sequences are SGHRS and YFSETQ. Unmatched junction bases numbered 3, after V lost 2 bases and J lost 2 bases. The CDR3 nucleotides read TGCGCCAGCAGCTTAAGACTAGCGGGGGGACAAGAGACCCAGTACTTC. It is translated as CASSLRLAGGQETQYF.

The chain employs TRBV19 and TRBJ2-1; 11 bases fit TRBD2. This CDR3 has 19 amino acids. V lost 0 bases to trimming and J lost 6 bases; unmatched junction nucleotides: 13. Germline V gene data show CDR1 as LNHDA and CDR2 as SQIVND (reference sequence). The CDR3 bases are TGTGCCAGTAGTATAGATTCCTTTAGTGGACTAGCGGGTTTCAATGAGCAGTTCTTC. Translating gives CASSIDSFSGLAGFNEQFF.

This clone was picked up a small number of times. This chain connects TRBV5-4 to TRBJ1-1; 8 nucleotides match TRBD1. Germline CDR1 SGHNT, CDR2 YYREEE (reference sequence). With 5 bases clipped from V and 7 bases from J, the junction kept 7 bases outside the gene matches. This CDR3 is 13 amino acids long. In DNA, the CDR3 is TGTGCCAGCAGTTTCGACAGGGGTATTGAAGCTTTCTTT. Its protein product is CASSFDRGIEAFF.

The sample holds one count of this clone. The J gene is TRBJ2-3, the V gene TRBV5-4; 12 bases are a match to TRBD2. The CDR3 length is 16 residues. Germline V gives CDR1 SGHNT, CDR2 YYREEE (reference sequence). Trimming at V came to 3 bases and at J to 2 bases, leaving 4 bases not matched to a gene. The CDR3 DNA reads TGTGCCAGCAGCTCCGGACTAGCGGGAAACACAGATACGCAGTATTTT. Its protein is CASSSGLAGNTDTQYF.

V is TRBV7-6 and J is TRBJ1-4, with 7 nucleotides matching TRBD1. CDR1 is SGHVS and CDR2 is FNYEAQ in the germline V gene. The CDR3 is made up of 17 amino acids. J gave up 0 bases and V 5 bases, and 9 bases lay outside the gene matches. The CDR3 coding sequence is TGTGCCAGCAGCACCCGACAGGGTTTGTCAACTAATGAAAAACTGTTTTTT. Protein: CASSTRQGLSTNEKLFF.

The chain has TRBV6-9 and TRBJ1-5; D is possibly TRBD1 (6 bases). The germline CDR1 and CDR2 sequences are MNHGY and SVAAGI. This CDR3 is 17 amino acids long. V lost 4 bases and J 5 bases, leaving 21 bases between the germline ends. The CDR3 nucleotides are TGTGCCAGCAGTTCCTCACCTTTACACAGGGAAGATCAGCCCCAGCATTTT. It translates to CASSSSPLHREDQPQHF.

This rearrangement joins TRBV19 to TRBJ1-5; 7 bases map to TRBD1. Germline trimming cut 11 bases from V and 6 bases from J; bases unmatched to any gene: 13. From germline, CDR1 is LNHDA and CDR2 SQIVND (reference sequence). The CDR3 is 14 residues long. CDR3 in amino acids: CAADPGGGVQPQHF. CDR3 nucleotide sequence: TGTGCCGCAGATCCCGGAGGGGGCGTTCAGCCCCAGCATTTT. Supplemented by reference TRBV19 and TRBJ1-5, the full variable domain reads DGGITQSPKYLFRKEGQNVTLSCEQNLNHDAMYWYRQDPGQGLRLIYYSQIVNDFQKGDIAEGYSVSREKKESFPLTVTSAQKNPTAFYLCAADPGGGVQPQHFGDGTRLSIL.